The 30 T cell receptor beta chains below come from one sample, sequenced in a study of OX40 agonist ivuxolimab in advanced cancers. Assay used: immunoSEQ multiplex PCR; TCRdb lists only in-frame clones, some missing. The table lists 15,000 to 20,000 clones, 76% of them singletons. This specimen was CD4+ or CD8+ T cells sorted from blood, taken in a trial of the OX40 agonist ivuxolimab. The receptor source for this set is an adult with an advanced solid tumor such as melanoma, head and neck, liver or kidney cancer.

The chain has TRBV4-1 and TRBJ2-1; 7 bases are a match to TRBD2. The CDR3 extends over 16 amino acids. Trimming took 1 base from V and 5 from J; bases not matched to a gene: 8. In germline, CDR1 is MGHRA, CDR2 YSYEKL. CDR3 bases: TGCGCCAGCAGCCAAGTCTGGGGGAGGGCCGACAATGAGCAGTTCTTC. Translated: CASSQVWGRADNEQFF.

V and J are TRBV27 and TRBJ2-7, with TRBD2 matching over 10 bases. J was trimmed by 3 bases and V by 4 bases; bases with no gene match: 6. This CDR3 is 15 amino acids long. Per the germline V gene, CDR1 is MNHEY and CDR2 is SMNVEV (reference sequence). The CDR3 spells CASSYSASGGYEQYF. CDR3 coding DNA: TGTGCCAGCAGTTACTCGGCTAGCGGGGGCTACGAGCAGTACTTC.

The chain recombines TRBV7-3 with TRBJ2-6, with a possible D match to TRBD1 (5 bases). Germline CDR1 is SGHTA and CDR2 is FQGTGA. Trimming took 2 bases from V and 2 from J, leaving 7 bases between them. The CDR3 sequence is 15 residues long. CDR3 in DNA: TGTGCCAGCAGCTTAGAAGGGGCTGGGGCCAACGTCCTGACTTTC. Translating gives CASSLEGAGANVLTF.

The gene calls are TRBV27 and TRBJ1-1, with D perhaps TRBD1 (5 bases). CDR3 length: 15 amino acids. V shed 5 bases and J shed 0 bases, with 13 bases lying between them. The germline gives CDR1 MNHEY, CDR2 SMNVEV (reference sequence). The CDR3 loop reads CASSHRNTLNTEAFF. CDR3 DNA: TGTGCCAGCAGTCACAGGAATACCTTGAACACTGAAGCTTTCTTT.

The CDR3 bases are TGTGCCAGCAGCTCACAGTCTGCCCTGCAGTTCTTC. Translating gives CASSSQSALQFF. The chain recombines TRBV5-6 with TRBJ2-1, with D hard to call. Trimming took 3 bases from V and 12 from J, leaving 13 bases between them. This CDR3 has 12 amino acids. Germline V lookup: CDR1 SGHDT, CDR2 YYEEEE.

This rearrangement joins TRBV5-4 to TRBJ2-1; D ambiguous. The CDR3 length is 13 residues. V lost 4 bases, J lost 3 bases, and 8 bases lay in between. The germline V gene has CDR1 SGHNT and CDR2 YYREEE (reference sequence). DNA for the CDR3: TGTGCCAGCAGCCCTAGGAACTACAATGAGCAGTTCTTC. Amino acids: CASSPRNYNEQFF. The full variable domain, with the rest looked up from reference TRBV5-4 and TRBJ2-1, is ETGVTQSPTHLIKTRGQQVTLRCSSQSGHNTVSWYQQALGQGPQFIFQYYREEENGRGNFPPRFSGLQFPNYSSELNVNALELDDSALYLCASSPRNYNEQFFGPGTRLTVL.

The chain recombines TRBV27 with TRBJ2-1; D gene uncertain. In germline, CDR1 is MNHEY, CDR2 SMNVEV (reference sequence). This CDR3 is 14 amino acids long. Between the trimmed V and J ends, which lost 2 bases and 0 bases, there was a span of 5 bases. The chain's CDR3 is CASSLAASYNEQFF. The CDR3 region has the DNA TGTGCCAGCAGTTTAGCGGCCTCCTACAATGAGCAGTTCTTC.

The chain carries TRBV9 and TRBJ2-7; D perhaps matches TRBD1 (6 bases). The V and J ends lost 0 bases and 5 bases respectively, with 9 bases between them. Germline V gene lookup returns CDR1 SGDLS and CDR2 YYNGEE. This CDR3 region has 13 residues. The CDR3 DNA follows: TGTGCCAGCAGCGTAGCTCACAGGGACGAGCAGTACTTC. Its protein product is CASSVAHRDEQYF. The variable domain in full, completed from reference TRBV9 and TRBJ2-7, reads DSGVTQTPKHLITATGQRVTLRCSPRSGDLSVYWYQQSLDQGLQFLIQYYNGEERAKGNILERFSAQQFPDLHSELNLSSLELGDSALYFCASSVAHRDEQYFGPGTRLTVT.

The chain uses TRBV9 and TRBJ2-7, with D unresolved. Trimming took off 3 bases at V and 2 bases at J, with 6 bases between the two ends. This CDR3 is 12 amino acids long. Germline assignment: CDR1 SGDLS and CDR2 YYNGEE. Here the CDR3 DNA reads TGTGCCAGCAGCGGAGCCCCCTACGAGCAGTACTTC. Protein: CASSGAPYEQYF.

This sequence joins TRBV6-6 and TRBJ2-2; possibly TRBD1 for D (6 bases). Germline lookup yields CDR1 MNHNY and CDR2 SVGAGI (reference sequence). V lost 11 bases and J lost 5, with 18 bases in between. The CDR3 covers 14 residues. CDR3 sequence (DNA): TGTGCCGCAACCTGGGGGCCGAGGACCGGGGAGCTGTTTTTT. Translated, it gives CAATWGPRTGELFF.

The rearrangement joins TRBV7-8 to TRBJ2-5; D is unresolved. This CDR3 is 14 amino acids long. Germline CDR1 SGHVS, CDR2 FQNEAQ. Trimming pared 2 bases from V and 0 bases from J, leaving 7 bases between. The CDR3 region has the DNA TGTGCCAGCAGCTTAATGGGCGACCAAGAGACCCAGTACTTC. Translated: CASSLMGDQETQYF.

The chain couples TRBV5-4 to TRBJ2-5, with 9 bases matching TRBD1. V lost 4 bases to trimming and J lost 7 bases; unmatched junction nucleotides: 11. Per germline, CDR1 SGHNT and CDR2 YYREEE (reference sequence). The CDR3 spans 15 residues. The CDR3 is CASSRDRAEMGTQYF. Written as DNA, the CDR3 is TGTGCCAGCAGCCGGGACAGGGCTGAAATGGGGACCCAGTACTTC. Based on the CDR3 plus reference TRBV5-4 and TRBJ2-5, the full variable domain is ETGVTQSPTHLIKTRGQQVTLRCSSQSGHNTVSWYQQALGQGPQFIFQYYREEENGRGNFPPRFSGLQFPNYSSELNVNALELDDSALYLCASSRDRAEMGTQYFGPGTRLLVL.

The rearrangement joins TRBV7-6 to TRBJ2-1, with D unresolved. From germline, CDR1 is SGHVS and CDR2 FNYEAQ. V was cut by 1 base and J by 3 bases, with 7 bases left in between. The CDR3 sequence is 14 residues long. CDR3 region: CASSLVGVYNEQFF. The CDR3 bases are TGTGCCAGCAGCTTAGTTGGGGTCTACAATGAGCAGTTCTTC.

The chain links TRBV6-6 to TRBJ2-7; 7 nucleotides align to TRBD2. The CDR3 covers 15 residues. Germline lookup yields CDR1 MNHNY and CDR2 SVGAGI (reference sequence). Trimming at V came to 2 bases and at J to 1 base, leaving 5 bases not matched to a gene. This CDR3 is CASSYEASGSYEQYF. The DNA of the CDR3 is TGTGCCAGCAGTTACGAGGCTAGCGGATCCTACGAGCAGTACTTC.

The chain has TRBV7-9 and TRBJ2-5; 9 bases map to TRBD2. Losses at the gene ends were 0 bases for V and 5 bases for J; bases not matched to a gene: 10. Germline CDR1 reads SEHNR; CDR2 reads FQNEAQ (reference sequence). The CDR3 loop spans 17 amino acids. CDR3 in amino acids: CASSLASAGGPSETQYF. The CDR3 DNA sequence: TGTGCCAGCAGCTTAGCCTCGGCGGGAGGGCCCTCGGAGACCCAGTACTTC.

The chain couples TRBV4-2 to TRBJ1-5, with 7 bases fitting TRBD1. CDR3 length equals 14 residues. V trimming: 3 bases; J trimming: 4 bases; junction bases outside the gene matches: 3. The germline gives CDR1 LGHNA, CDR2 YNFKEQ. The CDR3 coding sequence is TGTGCCAGCAGCCAGGCAGGGGGAAATCAGCCCCAGCATTTT. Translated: CASSQAGGNQPQHF.

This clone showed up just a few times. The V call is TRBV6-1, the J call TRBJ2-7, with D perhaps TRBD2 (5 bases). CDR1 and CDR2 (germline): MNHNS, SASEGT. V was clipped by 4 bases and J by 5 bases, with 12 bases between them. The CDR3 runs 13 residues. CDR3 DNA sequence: TGTGCCAGCAGTGGGACGGGGTTGCACGAGCAGTACTTC. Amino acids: CASSGTGLHEQYF.

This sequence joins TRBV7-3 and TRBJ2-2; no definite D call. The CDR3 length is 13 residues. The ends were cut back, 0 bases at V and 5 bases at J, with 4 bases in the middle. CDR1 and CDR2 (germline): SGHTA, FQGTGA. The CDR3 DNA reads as TGTGCCAGCAGCTTAACCATGACCGGGGAGCTGTTTTTT. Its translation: CASSLTMTGELFF.

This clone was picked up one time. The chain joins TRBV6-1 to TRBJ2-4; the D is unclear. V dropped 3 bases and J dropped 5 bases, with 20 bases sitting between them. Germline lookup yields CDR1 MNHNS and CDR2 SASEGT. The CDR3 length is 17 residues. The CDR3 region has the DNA TGTGCCAGCAGTGAGGGCCGCTATAGGGCTACGGAAAACATTCAGTACTTC. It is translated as CASSEGRYRATENIQYF.

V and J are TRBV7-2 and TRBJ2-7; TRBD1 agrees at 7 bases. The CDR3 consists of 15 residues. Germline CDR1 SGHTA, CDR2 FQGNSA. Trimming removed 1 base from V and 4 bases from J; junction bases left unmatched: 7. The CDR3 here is CASSLGFGRGYEQYF. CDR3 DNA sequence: TGTGCCAGCAGCTTAGGATTCGGCAGGGGGTACGAGCAGTACTTC.

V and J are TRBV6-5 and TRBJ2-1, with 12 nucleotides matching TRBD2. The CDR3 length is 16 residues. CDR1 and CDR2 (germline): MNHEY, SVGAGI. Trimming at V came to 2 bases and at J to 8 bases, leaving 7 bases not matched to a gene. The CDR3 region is CASSYETSGSVDEQFF. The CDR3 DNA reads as TGTGCCAGCAGTTACGAGACTAGCGGGAGTGTCGATGAGCAGTTCTTC.

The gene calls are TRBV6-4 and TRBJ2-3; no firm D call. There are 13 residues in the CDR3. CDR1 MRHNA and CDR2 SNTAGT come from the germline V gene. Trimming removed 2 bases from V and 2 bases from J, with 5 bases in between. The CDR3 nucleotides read TGTGCCAGCAGTGACCTCCTCACAGATACGCAGTATTTT. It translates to CASSDLLTDTQYF.

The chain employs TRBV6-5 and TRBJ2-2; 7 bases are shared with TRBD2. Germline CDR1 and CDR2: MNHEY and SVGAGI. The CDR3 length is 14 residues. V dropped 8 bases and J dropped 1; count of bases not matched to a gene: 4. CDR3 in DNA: TGTGCCAGCCGACTAGCAATGAACACCGGGGAGCTGTTTTTT. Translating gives CASRLAMNTGELFF.

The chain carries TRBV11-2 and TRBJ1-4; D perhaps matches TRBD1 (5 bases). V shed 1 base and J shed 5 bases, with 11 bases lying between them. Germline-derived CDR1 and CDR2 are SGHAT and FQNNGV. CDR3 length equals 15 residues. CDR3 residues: CASSLAGGANEKLFF. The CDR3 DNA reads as TGTGCCAGCAGCTTAGCGGGTGGGGCAAATGAAAAACTGTTTTTT.

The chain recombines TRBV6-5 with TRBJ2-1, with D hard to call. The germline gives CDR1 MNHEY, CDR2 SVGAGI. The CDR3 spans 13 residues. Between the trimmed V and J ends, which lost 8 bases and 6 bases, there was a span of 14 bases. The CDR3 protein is CASLPRQGNEQFF. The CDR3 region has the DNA TGTGCCAGCCTTCCCCGACAAGGCAATGAGCAGTTCTTC.

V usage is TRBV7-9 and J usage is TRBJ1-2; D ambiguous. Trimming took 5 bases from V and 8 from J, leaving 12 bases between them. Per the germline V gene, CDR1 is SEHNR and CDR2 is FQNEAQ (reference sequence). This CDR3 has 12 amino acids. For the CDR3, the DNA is TGTGCCAGCAGCCCCCGGGAGGGCGGCTACACCTTC. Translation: CASSPREGGYTF.

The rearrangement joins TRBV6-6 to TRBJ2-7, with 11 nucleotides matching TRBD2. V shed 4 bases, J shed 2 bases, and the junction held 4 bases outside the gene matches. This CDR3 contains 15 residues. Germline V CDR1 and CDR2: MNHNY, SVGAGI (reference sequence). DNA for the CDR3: TGTGCCAGCAGTTCCGGGACTAGCGGAACCTACGAGCAGTACTTC. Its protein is CASSSGTSGTYEQYF.

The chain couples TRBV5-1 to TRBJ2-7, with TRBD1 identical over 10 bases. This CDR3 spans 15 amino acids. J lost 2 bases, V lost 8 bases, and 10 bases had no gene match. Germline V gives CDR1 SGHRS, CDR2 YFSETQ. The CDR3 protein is CASAGTGDIAYEQYF. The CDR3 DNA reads TGCGCCAGTGCCGGGACAGGGGATATCGCCTACGAGCAGTACTTC.

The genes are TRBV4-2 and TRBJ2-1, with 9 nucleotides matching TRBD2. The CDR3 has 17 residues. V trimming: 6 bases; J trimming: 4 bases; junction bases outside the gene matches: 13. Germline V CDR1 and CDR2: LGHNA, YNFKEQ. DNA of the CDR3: TGTGCCAGCAGTAAACCCTTAGCGGGGGAGGGTTACAATGAGCAGTTCTTC. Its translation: CASSKPLAGEGYNEQFF.

CDR3 DNA: TGCAGCGTTGAAGGTTCGCAGGGGGTTCTCACAGATACGCAGTATTTT. Protein: CSVEGSQGVLTDTQYF. The genes are TRBV29-1 and TRBJ2-3, with 7 bases matching TRBD1. Germline V gives CDR1 SQVTM, CDR2 ANQGSEA. Trimming took 1 base from V and 2 from J; bases not matched to a gene: 9. This CDR3 spans 16 amino acids.